This record concerns one TCR beta chain sequence. Its antigen is unknown. Trimming shortened V by 0 bases and J by 0 bases, and 19 bases separated the two germline ends. This CDR3 has 19 residues. Germline values: CDR1 MGHRA, CDR2 YSYEKL. This sample stems from a study of human T cells and chemical hapten exposure. Time point given: patch test 3, about 24 weeks after DPC sensitization. Treatment given: therapeutic diphenylcyclopropenone sensitization with weekly scalp DPC. Study-wide points: Unchanged with DPC sensitization were TCRs above 1 in 1000 frequency.

TCRdb analysed the RACE reads with MiXCR anew, one entry per CDR3 protein. Of about 160,000 distinct CDR3 sequences in the sample, 25% to 35% were seen once. The specimen comprised whole blood, sampled in connection with sensitization to the hapten diphenylcyclopropenone (DPC). This receptor was identified in a woman younger than 30 with alopecia areata. Some clones in this sample may be carry-over from other donors' samples. The J gene is TRBJ2-3, the V gene TRBV4-1; no clear D gene. The CDR3 here is CASSQDPLSAGGSTDTQYF. The CDR3 DNA reads as TGCGCCAGCAGCCAAGACCCCCTCTCGGCCGGCGGAAGCACAGATACGCAGTATTTT.